The T cell receptor beta chain under discussion was sequenced for a study of T-cell memory formation after mild COVID-19 (dated by TCRdb to the early 2020s). Regarding the complete study: TCR sequence clusters from the two donors were found to be largely donor specific. In a couple of donors, T-cell clones that expanded and contracted after mild COVID-19 were followed by sequencing TCRalpha and TCRbeta repertoires longitudinally. Two young, previously healthy adult volunteers, one female and one male, were included in the cohort.

The sequencer listed for this sample is Illumina NovaSeq 6000. TCRalpha and TCRbeta cDNA libraries were constructed by 5'RACE with constant-segment primers, with sample barcodes and unique molecular identifiers being introduced. RNA was extracted from every sample with Trizol reagent. Amplification of the libraries took two PCR steps, and the second step added a second sample barcode plus Illumina TruSeq adapters. Sequencing of the libraries was done on an Illumina NovaSeq, producing 2 x 150 bp paired-end reads. For the original study's pipeline: With migec v1.2.7, reads were demultiplexed and then collapsed into UMI-guided consensus sequences. Using mixcr v2.1.11, the UMI consensuses were aligned to TRA and TRB V and J templates and assembled into clonotypes. A clonotype was counted as expanded or contracted only when both edgeR and NoisET called the clonotype significant, with the noise models trained on biological replicates. edgeR calls used a false discovery rate-adjusted p below 0.01 and a log2 fold-change threshold of 1. As an exploratory analysis of dynamics, max-normalized trajectories of the 1000 most abundant clonotypes were examined by PCA with hierarchical clustering. Each responding clone was given a CD4 or CD8 phenotype based on the CD4+ and CD8+ repertoires, which had been sequenced separately. The public reads were reanalyzed by TCRdb: fastp trimming at Q25, MiXCR alignment, in-frame beta chains only. Under each unique CDR3 protein, matching rows form one entry showing the most common genes and DNA. The V and J calls were determined by TCRdb, not by the authors. The sample data list around 210,000 distinct CDR3 sequences, and roughly 10% of these were observed just once. 3% to 4.5% of the sample lies in the top ten.

Study-wide findings and limitations: SARS-CoV-2 specificity was not confirmed for the second-wave clones peaking on day 37. Contracting CD4+ clones appeared mostly in the CM and EM memory subsets, whereas CD8+ clones were enriched in EMRA. The study included only a couple of mild cases, and larger cohorts that include severe cases with pre-infection samples were judged to be necessary. Some responding clones were detected in pre-infection memory, which suggested that pre-existing cross-reactive memory T cells had joined the SARS-CoV-2 response. Clones contracting from day 15 to 85 had balanced CD4/CD8 phenotypes, while a second wave expanding from day 15 to 37 was biased towards CD4+.

This clonotype was detected only once. Its binding antigen is unknown. No qualities accompany the bases; no much larger clone lies one base away. One read alone is a weak basis. PBMCs were isolated by Ficoll-Paque density gradient centrifugation. Inclusive of the bounding cysteine and phenylalanine, the CDR3 is 19 residues long. Kept here is only the CDR3 DNA, which spans 57 bases and is read in frame from base 1. The V end gives up 3 bases and the J end 4 bases, leaving 12 bases in the junction not matched to a gene. The germline V gene encodes CDR1 KGHSH and CDR2 LQKENI. Sample: PBMCs or a T cell subset sorted from them (not recorded which). The chain couples TRBV18 to TRBJ1-6; TRBD1 lines up with 10 middle nucleotides. The clonotype was recovered from a man aged 18 to 30 who had mild COVID-19 (a few samples of this study predate the infection). The sample titles of this study are shuffled in the database, so cell type and time point are left out; the donor was told from shared clones. For the CDR3, the sequence is CASSPSQPGQGRYNSPLHF. The nucleotide sequence is given as TGTGCCAGCTCACCGAGTCAACCGGGACAGGGGCGTTATAATTCACCCCTCCACTTT.